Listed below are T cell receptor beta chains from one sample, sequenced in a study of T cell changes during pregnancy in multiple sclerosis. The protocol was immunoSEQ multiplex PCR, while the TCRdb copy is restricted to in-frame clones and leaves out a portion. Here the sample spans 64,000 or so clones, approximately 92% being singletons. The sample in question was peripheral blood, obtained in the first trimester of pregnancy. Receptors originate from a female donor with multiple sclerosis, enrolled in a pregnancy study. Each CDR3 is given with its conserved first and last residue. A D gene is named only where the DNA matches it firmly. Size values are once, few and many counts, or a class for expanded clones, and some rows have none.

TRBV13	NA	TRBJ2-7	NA	CASSLLVDEQYF	TGTGCCAGCAGCTTACTTGTAGACGAGCAGTACTTC
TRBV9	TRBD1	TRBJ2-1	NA	CASSVVGQGTYNEQFF	TGTGCCAGCAGCGTAGTGGGACAGGGGACCTACAATGAGCAGTTCTTC
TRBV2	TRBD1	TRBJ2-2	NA	CASRRDRVVDTGELFF	TGTGCCAGCAGAAGGGACAGGGTAGTCGACACCGGGGAGCTGTTTTTT
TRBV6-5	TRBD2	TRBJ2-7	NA	CASSYSTAGDEQYF	TGTGCCAGCAGTTACTCGACAGCGGGAGACGAGCAGTACTTC
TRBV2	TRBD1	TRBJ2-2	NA	CASSRDRASTGELFF	TGTGCCAGCAGTCGGGACAGGGCCTCTACCGGGGAGCTGTTTTTT
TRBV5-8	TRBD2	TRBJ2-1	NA	CASSLELADYNEQFF	TGTGCCAGCAGCTTGGAACTAGCGGACTACAATGAGCAGTTCTTC
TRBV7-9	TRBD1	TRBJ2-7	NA	CASSATGSYEQYF	TGTGCCAGCAGCGCGACAGGGTCGTACGAGCAGTACTTC
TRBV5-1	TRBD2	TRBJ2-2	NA	CASRTSGNSGELFF	TGCGCCAGCAGGACTAGCGGGAATTCCGGGGAGCTGTTTTTT
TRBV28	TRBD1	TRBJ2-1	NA	CASSFPARQGMVQFF	TGTGCCAGCAGTTTCCCCGCCAGACAGGGGATGGTGCAGTTCTTC
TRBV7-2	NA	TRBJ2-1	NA	CASSFIGRGNEQFF	TGTGCCAGCAGCTTTATCGGGAGAGGGAATGAGCAGTTCTTC
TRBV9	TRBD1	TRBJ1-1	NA	CASSTGVNTEAFF	TGTGCCAGCAGTACAGGGGTGAACACTGAAGCTTTCTTT
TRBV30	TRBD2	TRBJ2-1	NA	CAWSDLAGEGTGSYNEQFF	TGTGCCTGGAGTGACTTAGCGGGAGAAGGTACGGGGTCCTACAATGAGCAGTTCTTC
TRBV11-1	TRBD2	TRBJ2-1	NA	CASRSWTSENNEQFF	TGTGCCAGCAGATCGTGGACTAGCGAAAACAATGAGCAGTTCTTC
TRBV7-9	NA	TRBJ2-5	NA	CASSSGTYQETQYF	TGTGCCAGCAGCTCCGGGACATACCAAGAGACCCAGTACTTC
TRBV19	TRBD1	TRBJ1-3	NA	CASRDWTGNSGNTIYF	TGTGCCAGTAGAGATTGGACAGGCAACTCTGGAAACACCATATATTTT
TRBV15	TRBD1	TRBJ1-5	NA	CATSRERTGLNQPQHF	TGTGCCACCAGCAGAGAGAGGACAGGGCTAAATCAGCCCCAGCATTTT
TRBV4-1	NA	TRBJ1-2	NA	CASSQESVRRGYTF	TGCGCCAGCAGCCAAGAGTCGGTACGGCGGGGCTACACCTTC
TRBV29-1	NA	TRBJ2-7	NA	CSVVGNDYEQYF	TGCAGCGTTGTTGGCAACGACTACGAGCAGTACTTC
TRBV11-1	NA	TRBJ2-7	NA	CASSPPGGRYEQYF	TGTGCCAGCAGCCCCCCCGGAGGGAGATACGAGCAGTACTTC
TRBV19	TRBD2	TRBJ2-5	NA	CASSISRLASQETQYF	TGTGCCAGTAGTATAAGTCGACTAGCGAGTCAAGAGACCCAGTACTTC
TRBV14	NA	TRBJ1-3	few	CASSDGARSGNTIYF	TGTGCCAGCAGTGACGGAGCCCGATCTGGAAACACCATATATTTT
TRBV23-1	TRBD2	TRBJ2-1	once	CASSAGTSGPKPGFF	TGCGCCAGCAGTGCCGGGACTAGCGGGCCGAAACCCGGGTTCTTC
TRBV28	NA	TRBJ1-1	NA	CASSFPIREGHTEAFF	TGTGCCAGCAGCTTCCCGATCAGGGAAGGCCACACTGAAGCTTTCTTT
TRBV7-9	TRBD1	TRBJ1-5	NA	CASSHRGENQPQHF	TGTGCCAGCAGCCACAGGGGAGAGAATCAGCCCCAGCATTTT
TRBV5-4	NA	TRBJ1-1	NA	CASSWVGSTEAFF	TGTGCCAGCAGCTGGGTGGGGAGCACTGAAGCTTTCTTT
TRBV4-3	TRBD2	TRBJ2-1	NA	CASSQLAGTYNEQFF	TGCGCCAGCAGCCAGCTAGCGGGAACCTACAATGAGCAGTTCTTC
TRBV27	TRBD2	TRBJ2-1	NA	CASSLSLAGGGKNEQFF	TGTGCCAGCAGTTTATCCTTAGCGGGAGGGGGGAAAAATGAGCAGTTCTTC
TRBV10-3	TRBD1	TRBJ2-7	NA	CAISESFRRGYEQYF	TGTGCCATCAGTGAGTCATTTCGCAGGGGGTACGAGCAGTACTTC
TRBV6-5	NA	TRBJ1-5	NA	CASRPGQSNQPQHF	TGTGCCAGCAGACCTGGACAAAGCAATCAGCCCCAGCATTTT
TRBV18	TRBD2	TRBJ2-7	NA	CASSPPPSGRRNEQYF	TGTGCCAGCTCACCACCGCCTAGCGGGAGGAGAAACGAGCAGTACTTC
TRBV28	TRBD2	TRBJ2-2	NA	CASSQPGLPNTGELFF	TGTGCCAGCAGTCAACCGGGACTACCAAACACCGGGGAGCTGTTTTTT
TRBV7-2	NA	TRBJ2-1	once	CASSLGGGGQGPYYNEQFF	TGTGCCAGCAGCTTAGGGGGGGGTGGACAGGGTCCATACTACAATGAGCAGTTCTTC
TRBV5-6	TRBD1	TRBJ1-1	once	CASSLGDRRLMNTEAFF	TGTGCCAGCAGCTTAGGGGACAGGAGGCTCATGAACACTGAAGCTTTCTTT
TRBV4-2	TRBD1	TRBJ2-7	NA	CASSQAGQGLEQYF	TGTGCCAGCAGCCAAGCGGGACAGGGTCTCGAGCAGTACTTC
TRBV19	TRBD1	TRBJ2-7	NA	CASSSRTGEREQYF	TGTGCCAGTAGTTCGAGGACAGGGGAGAGGGAGCAGTACTTC
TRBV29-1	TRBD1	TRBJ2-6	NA	CSVRQGARGANVLTF	TGCAGCGTTCGTCAGGGGGCAAGAGGGGCCAACGTCCTGACTTTC
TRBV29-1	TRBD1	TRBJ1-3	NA	CSAETGLGGNTIYF	TGCAGCGCCGAGACAGGGTTAGGCGGAAACACCATATATTTT
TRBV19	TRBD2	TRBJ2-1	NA	CASRPREGLGWTISNNEQFF	TGTGCCAGTAGACCCCGGGAGGGGCTGGGGTGGACTATCTCTAACAATGAGCAGTTCTTC
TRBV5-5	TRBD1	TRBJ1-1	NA	CASNLQGLNTEAFF	TGTGCCAGCAACCTACAGGGGCTGAACACTGAAGCTTTCTTT
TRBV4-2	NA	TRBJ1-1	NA	CASSQDAQNTEAFF	TGTGCCAGCAGCCAAGACGCACAGAACACTGAAGCTTTCTTT
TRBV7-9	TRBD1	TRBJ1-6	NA	CASSFGTGASPLHF	TGTGCCAGCAGCTTCGGGACAGGGGCTTCACCCCTCCACTTT
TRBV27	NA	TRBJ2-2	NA	CASSSVGENTGELFF	TGTGCCAGCAGTTCGGTCGGTGAGAACACCGGGGAGCTGTTTTTT
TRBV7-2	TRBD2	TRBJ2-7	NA	CASSSQRGAYEQYF	TGTGCCAGCAGCTCCCAGCGGGGAGCCTACGAGCAGTACTTC
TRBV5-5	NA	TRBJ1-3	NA	CASSRIPELINTIYF	TGTGCCAGCAGCCGAATACCGGAGTTAATTAACACCATATATTTT
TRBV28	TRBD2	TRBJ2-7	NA	CASSLRMAGGPTYF	TGTGCCAGCAGTTTAAGAATGGCGGGAGGGCCTACGTACTTC
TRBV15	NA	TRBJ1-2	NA	CATSRGVRNYGYTF	TGTGCCACCAGCAGAGGGGTCAGGAACTATGGCTACACCTTC
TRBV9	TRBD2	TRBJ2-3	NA	CASSSSGISTDTQYF	TGTGCCAGCAGCTCTAGCGGGATTAGCACAGATACGCAGTATTTT
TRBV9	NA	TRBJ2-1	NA	CASSTRAYNEQFF	TGTGCCAGCAGCACCCGGGCCTACAATGAGCAGTTCTTC
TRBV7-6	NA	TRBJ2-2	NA	CASSKQGRTNTGELFF	TGTGCCAGCAGCAAACAGGGACGGACCAACACCGGGGAGCTGTTTTTT
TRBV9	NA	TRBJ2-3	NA	CASSWGGTDTQYF	TGTGCCAGCAGCTGGGGCGGCACAGATACGCAGTATTTT
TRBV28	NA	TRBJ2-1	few	CASSSYNEQFF	TGTGCCAGCAGTTCTTACAATGAGCAGTTCTTC